A single sample gave rise to the 13 T cell receptor beta chains below, sequenced in a study of tumor-infiltrating lymphocytes in primary liver carcinoma. A primer in the constant region served to generate TCR beta cDNA from approximately 450 ng of total RNA. Three nested multiplex PCR rounds, a slightly modified ARM-PCR, produced the libraries for TCR beta. TRBV1-TRBV30 forward primers paired with a C-beta reverse primer drove the first two PCR rounds, about 9 cycles each. TCRdb itself ran the multiplex PCR reads through MiXCR, one entry per CDR3 protein. The sample has 320,000 or so distinct CDR3 sequences, 55% to 65% seen once; the top ten hold roughly 8.6%. Extraction also yielded germline DNA, while blood RNA was obtained from unsorted whole blood. Sequenced material: peripheral blood. The receptors come from a man aged 35 to 55 with primary liver carcinoma and hepatitis B virus infection.

The table lists this clonotype with many counts. CDR3 region: CASSQDAMELYEQYF. DNA of the CDR3: TGCGCCAGCAGCCAAGATGCGATGGAACTCTACGAGCAGTACTTC. The chain employs TRBV4-3 and TRBJ2-7; D call uncertain. CDR3 length: 15 residues. Germline CDR1 is LGHNA and CDR2 is YSLEER. Trimming left V 0 bases short and J 3 bases short, with 12 bases between.

The chain recombines TRBV29-1 with TRBJ2-7, with a possible D match to TRBD2 (6 bases). CDR3 length equals 13 residues. Per germline, CDR1 SQVTM and CDR2 ANQGSEA. Here the CDR3 reads CNVWDSSSYEQYF. CDR3 DNA: TGCAACGTGTGGGACTCGAGCTCCTACGAGCAGTACTTC.

Notes on this clonotype: A much larger clone sits a single nucleotide away, making a read error possible. The V call is TRBV4-2, the J call TRBJ2-1; tentative D call: TRBD1 (5 bases). Germline loops: CDR1 LGHNA, CDR2 YNFKEQ. The length of the CDR3 is 13 residues. The CDR3 sequence is CASSQDLGAACVF. The CDR3 nucleotides are TGTGCCAGCAGCCAAGATCTTGGGGCAGCCTGTGTCTTC.

The chain uses TRBV14 and TRBJ2-1; TRBD2 matches 12 bases. J was trimmed by 5 bases and V by 0 bases; bases with no gene match: 11. The CDR3 covers 19 residues. Germline V lookup: CDR1 SGHDN, CDR2 FVKESK. Written as DNA, the CDR3 is TGTGCCAGCAGCCAAGATATCCTCTCTTCTAGCGGGAGGGACAATGAGCAGTTCTTC. The encoded protein is CASSQDILSSSGRDNEQFF. Based on the CDR3 plus reference TRBV14 and TRBJ2-1, the full variable domain is EAGVTQFPSHSVIEKGQTVTLRCDPISGHDNLYWYRRVMGKEIKFLLHFVKESKQDESGMPNNRFLAERTGGTYSTLKVQPAELEDSGVYFCASSQDILSSSGRDNEQFFGPGTRLTVL.

The chain employs TRBV6-4 and TRBJ2-2; TRBD2 aligns across 9 bases. This CDR3 spans 18 amino acids. The V segment lost 10 bases and the J segment 1 base; nucleotides outside the gene matches: 16. Germline loops: CDR1 MRHNA, CDR2 SNTAGT. CDR3 DNA sequence: TGTGCCACCCACACCGGACTAGCGCCAGCACTGAACACCGGGGAGCTGTTTTTT. Protein: CATHTGLAPALNTGELFF.

This clonotype was picked up many times. V gene TRBV5-1 combines with J gene TRBJ1-6; possibly TRBD1 for D (6 bases). Germline CDR1 SGHRS, CDR2 YFSETQ. Trimming left V 6 bases short and J 10 bases short, with 11 bases between. The CDR3 spans 12 residues. The CDR3 coding sequence is TGCGCCAGCATCACAGGGAACTCACCCCTCCACTTT. Translating it yields CASITGNSPLHF.

This clonotype appeared many times. This chain links TRBV6-5 with TRBJ1-1; the D gene is possibly TRBD1 (6 bases). The CDR3 extends over 14 amino acids. The germline V and J ends were trimmed by 6 bases and 8 bases, with 19 bases remaining between them. Germline V CDR1 and CDR2: MNHEY, SVGAGI. The CDR3 DNA is TGTGCCAGCAGGACGGAAATACAGGGTTACGAAGCTTTCTTT. Translated: CASRTEIQGYEAFF.

This clonotype has more than one count but fewer than ten. The J gene is TRBJ2-1, the V gene TRBV5-1; 9 bases line up with TRBD2. The CDR3 has 18 residues. Germline-derived CDR1 and CDR2 are SGHRS and YFSETQ. Trimming at V came to 1 base and at J to 5 bases, leaving 13 bases not matched to a gene. CDR3 in DNA: TGCGCCAGCAGCTTGTCAACGAACGGGGGACTAGCCGACAATGAGCAGTTCTTC. This sequence encodes CASSLSTNGGLADNEQFF.

A note on this clonotype: This may be a read error, as it is one base from a much larger clone. V usage is TRBV12-3 or TRBV12-4 and J usage is TRBJ2-6; D remains ambiguous. V lost 6 bases to trimming and J lost 4 bases, with 16 bases between them. This CDR3 is 16 amino acids long. CDR3: CASSPPGNSGANVLTF. The CDR3 nucleotides read TGTGCCAGCAGCCCCCCTGGGAATTCCGGGGCCAACGTCCTGACTTTC.

The chain couples TRBV7-9 to TRBJ1-2; 8 bases agree with TRBD1. The CDR3 runs to 13 residues. With 5 bases clipped from V and 8 bases from J, the junction kept 7 bases outside the gene matches. CDR1 is SEHNR, CDR2 FQNEAQ, per germline (reference sequence). CDR3 DNA: TGTGCCAGCAGCCTGGGACAGGTGGAGGGCTACACCTTC. It encodes CASSLGQVEGYTF.

This clonotype was detected a few times. This chain connects TRBV6-5 to TRBJ1-2; TRBD1 agrees at 8 bases. This CDR3 contains 14 residues. Germline values: CDR1 MNHEY, CDR2 SVGAGI. The V segment lost 7 bases and the J segment 8 bases; nucleotides outside the gene matches: 12. In nucleotides, the CDR3 is TGTGCCAGCATAGCGAGCGGACAGGGAAAAGGCTACACCTTC. This sequence encodes CASIASGQGKGYTF.

A note on this clonotype: A much more abundant neighbour one base away suggests this may be a read error. The chain recombines TRBV6-1 with TRBJ1-2; 10 bases line up with TRBD1. Per the germline V gene, CDR1 is MNHNS and CDR2 is SASEGT. J lost 2 bases, V lost 8 bases, and 5 bases had no gene match. The CDR3 covers 14 residues. The CDR3 reads CASGGQGTNYGYTF. The CDR3 DNA is TGTGCCAGCGGGGGACAGGGGACAAACTATGGCTACACCTTC.

This clonotype was seen at least ten times. This sequence joins TRBV11-2 and TRBJ2-5, with D possibly being TRBD2 (6 bases). The germline V gene encodes CDR1 SGHAT and CDR2 FQNNGV. With 1 base removed from V and 5 bases from J, the gap between germline ends came to 11 bases. This CDR3 is 14 amino acids long. The CDR3 loop reads CASSLVGGTETQYF. The CDR3 nucleotides read TGTGCCAGCAGCTTAGTAGGAGGGACCGAGACCCAGTACTTC.